These T cell receptor beta chains were read from a single sample in a study of blood T cells in healthy people across ages. TCRdb reanalysed the 5' RACE reads using MiXCR and keeps one entry per CDR3 protein. Found here are approximately 790,000 distinct CDR3 sequences, 62% of them singletons; the top ten hold about a quarter. The sample taken for sequencing was blood. Source of these receptors: a man aged 30 to 45 in good health. Each CDR3 is given with its conserved first and last residue. The order of the fields is D gene, V gene, J gene, clone size, CDR3 protein, CDR3 DNA. A D gene is named only where the DNA matches it firmly. Size values are once, few and many counts, or a class for expanded clones, and some rows have none.

TRBD1,TRBV28,TRBJ1-2,NA,CASRGQGVYGYTF,TGTGCCAGCAGGGGACAGGGGGTCTATGGCTACACCTTC
NA,TRBV20-1,TRBJ2-5,few,CSAKKTGFEETQYF,TGCAGTGCCAAAAAAACAGGGTTCGAAGAGACCCAGTACTTC
NA,TRBV12-3/TRBV12-4,TRBJ2-7,NA,CASRTQAFAYNEQYF,TGTGCCAGCAGGACCCAGGCTTTCGCCTACAATGAGCAGTACTTC
TRBD2,TRBV20-1,TRBJ2-5,NA,CSARGASGGLAQYF,TGCAGTGCTAGAGGGGCTAGCGGGGGTCTAGCCCAGTACTTC
NA,TRBV10-3,TRBJ1-6,NA,CAISEYRDGANSPLHF,TGTGCCATCAGTGAGTACAGGGACGGGGCAAATTCACCCCTCCACTTT
NA,TRBV28,TRBJ2-3,NA,CASLRTGTDTQYF,TGTGCCAGCCTTAGGACAGGCACAGATACGCAGTATTTT
TRBD1,TRBV10-3,TRBJ1-2,NA,CAIRVSRDRFNYGYTF,TGTGCCATCAGAGTATCCCGGGACAGGTTTAACTATGGCTACACCTTC
TRBD1,TRBV5-1,TRBJ1-6,NA,CASSSDRGSYNSPLHF,TGCGCCAGCAGCTCCGACAGGGGCTCCTATAATTCACCCCTCCACTTT
TRBD1,TRBV29-1,TRBJ1-4,NA,CSVTGRNEKLFF,TGCAGCGTGACAGGGAGAAATGAAAAACTGTTTTTT
TRBD2,TRBV7-2,TRBJ2-1,NA,CASSLGKGRGKYNEQFF,TGTGCCAGCAGCTTGGGGAAGGGGAGGGGAAAATACAATGAGCAGTTCTTC
NA,TRBV11-2,TRBJ2-3,NA,CASSLERQSTQYF,TGTGCCAGCAGCTTAGAGAGACAAAGTACGCAGTATTTT
NA,TRBV29-1,TRBJ2-4,few,CSVEAENIQYF,TGCAGCGTCGAGGCAGAAAACATTCAGTACTTC
NA,TRBV4-2,TRBJ1-5,NA,CASSQEQGGNNQPQHF,TGTGCCAGCAGCCAAGAGCAGGGCGGAAACAATCAGCCCCAGCATTTT
NA,TRBV20-1,TRBJ1-6,NA,CSASDPGNSNSPLHF,TGCAGTGCTAGTGACCCCGGGAACTCTAATTCACCCCTCCACTTT
NA,TRBV10-3,TRBJ2-7,NA,CAISGGTTINSYEQYF,TGTGCCATCAGTGGAGGGACAACCATCAACAGCTACGAGCAGTACTTC
NA,TRBV27,TRBJ2-7,NA,CASSLGQHSYEQYF,TGTGCCAGCAGTTTAGGCCAGCACTCCTACGAGCAGTACTTC
NA,TRBV4-3,TRBJ1-2,NA,CASSQGPREIYGYTF,TGCGCCAGCAGCCAAGGACCCAGGGAGATATATGGCTACACCTTC